What follows describes a single TCR beta chain. This CDR3 contains 15 residues. V gave up 0 bases and J gave up 5 bases; unmatched junction bases: 4. Germline lookup yields CDR1 SGHDN and CDR2 FVKESK. This sample is drawn from a study of blood T cells in healthy people across ages. The use of a sample-barcoded 5' primer and a J-beta primer mix characterized a second PCR of about 6 to 12 cycles. TCRdb re-called the 5' RACE reads through MiXCR, storing one row per CDR3 protein. The table lists roughly 1,000,000 distinct CDR3 sequences, almost 25% of them singletons, with around 0.75% in the top ten. Donor samples were obtained from healthy Caucasian individuals from Russia, aged roughly 6 to 95. This sample also appeared in a second study, on T cells of mothers and their children. That work adds: For related and unrelated pairs alike, thymic selection shapes TCR recombination output similarly. Mothers and children who were related shared slightly more overlap than unrelated pairs, but not significantly more.

The sequence was collected from a girl between 2 and 10 years old in good health. The sample taken for sequencing was blood. The chain carries TRBV14 and TRBJ1-1; 9 bases are shared with TRBD1. In DNA, the CDR3 is TGTGCCAGCAGCCAAGAAAACAGGGGGCAAACTGAAGCTTTCTTT. It encodes CASSQENRGQTEAFF.